The sequence of this T cell receptor (beta chain) was determined in a study of T-cell memory formation after mild COVID-19. Study context: TCR clusters largely stayed donor specific.

In the case of this clonotype: Its target is not known.

Study results and caveats: Confirmation was lacking for SARS-CoV-2 specificity of second-wave clones that peaked on day 37. Later expanders leaned CD4+, whereas clones that contracted between day 15 and 85 were balanced CD4/CD8.

CDR1 and CDR2 (germline): MGHDK, SYGVNS. V was clipped by 2 bases and J by 7 bases; unmatched bases: 7. The CDR3 extends over 16 amino acids. TCRdb reprocessed the 5' RACE reads via MiXCR and lists one record per CDR3 protein. The sample includes roughly 190,000 distinct CDR3 sequences, under 12% of them seen just once. The TCR comes from a young man who had mild COVID-19 (a few samples of this study predate the infection). Cell type and time point are not known. Sequences were obtained from PBMCs or a T cell subset sorted from them (not recorded which). This chain connects TRBV25-1 to TRBJ2-5; 13 nucleotides match TRBD2. CDR3: CASSEPGLAGTGTQYF. As DNA, the CDR3 is TGTGCCAGCAGTGAACCGGGACTAGCGGGGACGGGGACCCAGTACTTC.